Following are 22 T cell receptor beta chains from one sample sequenced in a study of PD-1 blockade in classical Hodgkin lymphoma. Produced via immunoSEQ multiplex PCR; TCRdb's table is partial and in-frame only. The sample holds 10,000 to 15,000 clones; just under 85% are singletons and the top ten take 0.93%. Documented time point: cycle 4 day 1 (C4D1), after less than seven weeks of nivolumab. The patients all showed relapse after autologous stem cell transplantation, while their brentuximab vedotin exposure varied. Magnetic negative selection was used to purify CD4+ T cells from PBMCs that had been thawed. The sequences come from CD4+ T cells from blood, collected before the fourth cycle of nivolumab. These receptors were collected from a human donor with classical Hodgkin lymphoma.

The chain couples TRBV27 to TRBJ1-5; possible D gene TRBD1, 5 bases. CDR1 is MNHEY, CDR2 SMNVEV, per germline (reference sequence). The germline V and J ends were trimmed by 6 bases and 0 bases, with 12 bases remaining between them. CDR3 length equals 15 residues. The DNA for the CDR3 is TGTGCCAGCAGCCGGAGGGGTGATAGCAATCAGCCCCAGCATTTT. This codes for CASSRRGDSNQPQHF.

This chain joins TRBV11-1 and TRBJ1-3, with 8 bases aligning to TRBD1. The CDR3 covers 15 residues. Germline V gives CDR1 SGHAT, CDR2 FQDESV (reference sequence). The ends lost 5 bases at V and 0 bases at J; junction bases unmatched: 3. The chain's CDR3 is CASSPQGGSGNTIYF. The CDR3 DNA sequence: TGTGCCAGCAGCCCACAGGGGGGCTCTGGAAACACCATATATTTT.

A few counts support this clone. The chain recombines TRBV6-1 with TRBJ1-5, with D possibly TRBD1 on 5 matching bases. CDR3 length equals 15 residues. CDR1 is MNHNS and CDR2 is SASEGT in the germline V gene. Trimming took off 2 bases at V and 0 bases at J, with 8 bases between the two ends. CDR3 coding DNA: TGTGCCAGCAGTGAACAGGACAATAGCAATCAGCCCCAGCATTTT. Protein product: CASSEQDNSNQPQHF.

This chain joins TRBV5-1 and TRBJ1-5; tentative D call: TRBD1 (5 bases). The CDR3 covers 13 residues. With 4 bases removed from V and 1 base from J, the gap between germline ends came to 6 bases. Germline lookup yields CDR1 SGHRS and CDR2 YFSETQ. CDR3 amino acids: CASSGDSNQPQHF. The CDR3, as DNA: TGCGCCAGCAGCGGGGACAGCAATCAGCCCCAGCATTTT. Filled out from reference TRBV5-1 and TRBJ1-5, the complete variable domain reads KAGVTQTPRYLIKTRGQQVTLSCSPISGHRSVSWYQQTPGQGLQFLFEYFSETQRNKGNFPGRFSGRQFSNSRSEMNVSTLELGDSALYLCASSGDSNQPQHFGDGTRLSIL.

This chain joins TRBV4-3 and TRBJ2-3, with 8 bases matching TRBD2. V shed 6 bases, J shed 6 bases, and the junction held 8 bases outside the gene matches. Germline V gene data show CDR1 as LGHNA and CDR2 as YSLEER. The CDR3 runs to 14 residues. For the CDR3, the DNA is TGCGCCAGCAGAAGGGGACTAGTCGGCGATACGCAGTATTTT. Translation: CASRRGLVGDTQYF.

The chain has TRBV9 and TRBJ2-5; 7 nucleotides match TRBD1. The V segment lost 4 bases and the J segment 4 bases; nucleotides outside the gene matches: 13. CDR1 SGDLS and CDR2 YYNGEE come from the germline V gene. The CDR3 covers 16 residues. The CDR3 bases are TGTGCCAGCAGCCCAAACCGAGGACAGGTCCCAGAGACCCAGTACTTC. This encodes CASSPNRGQVPETQYF.

The chain recombines TRBV4-3 with TRBJ1-1, with 9 bases identical to TRBD1. J was trimmed by 7 bases and V by 2 bases; bases with no gene match: 14. This CDR3 contains 17 residues. From germline, CDR1 is LGHNA and CDR2 YSLEER. The CDR3 here is CASSQRLTRDRVDEAFF. Written as DNA, the CDR3 is TGCGCCAGCAGCCAACGCCTTACCCGGGACAGGGTCGATGAAGCTTTCTTT.

This chain connects TRBV27 to TRBJ2-3; D might be TRBD1 (6 bases). The CDR3 extends over 15 amino acids. Trimming pared 6 bases from V and 0 bases from J, leaving 13 bases between. The V gene's germline CDR1 is MNHEY and CDR2 SMNVEV (reference sequence). As DNA, the CDR3 is TGTGCCAGCAGGGACAGATTGATTAGCACAGATACGCAGTATTTT. It translates to CASRDRLISTDTQYF.

The chain is built from TRBV18 and TRBJ1-5; D is unresolved. Germline loops: CDR1 KGHSH, CDR2 LQKENI. This CDR3 is 13 amino acids long. Deletions cut 6 bases from V and 4 bases from J, with 10 bases between. The CDR3 sequence is CASSRAYNQPQHF. The CDR3 region has the DNA TGTGCCAGCTCCCGGGCTTATAATCAGCCCCAGCATTTT.

The CDR3 nucleotides read TGTGCCAGCAGTTTATCGGTCACTGAAGCTTTCTTT. Translated: CASSLSVTEAFF. The chain has TRBV28 and TRBJ1-1; no definite D call. The CDR3 is 12 residues long. Germline V gene data show CDR1 as MDHEN and CDR2 as SYDVKM. V gave up 1 base and J gave up 4 bases, with 4 bases separating them.

This chain uses TRBV9 with TRBJ2-3; the D call may be TRBD1 or TRBD2 (7 bases each). The V and J ends lost 4 bases and 4 bases respectively, with 16 bases between them. The germline V gene encodes CDR1 SGDLS and CDR2 YYNGEE. CDR3 length equals 15 residues. CDR3 coding DNA: TGTGCCAGCAGCCCTCAGGGGGGGTTGGCAGATACGCAGTATTTT. It codes for CASSPQGGLADTQYF. Using reference TRBV9 and TRBJ2-3 for the parts outside the CDR3, the full variable domain is DSGVTQTPKHLITATGQRVTLRCSPRSGDLSVYWYQQSLDQGLQFLIQYYNGEERAKGNILERFSAQQFPDLHSELNLSSLELGDSALYFCASSPQGGLADTQYFGPGTRLTVL.

The chain couples TRBV30 to TRBJ2-7; TRBD2 aligns across 11 bases. The CDR3 loop spans 18 amino acids. The trim removed 2 bases at V and 0 bases at J, leaving 12 bases unmatched. Germline V gives CDR1 GTSNPN, CDR2 SVGIG (reference sequence). Here the CDR3 DNA reads TGTGCCTGGAGTCCCCTTACTAGCGGGAGACCCCTCTCCTACGAGCAGTACTTC. This gives the protein CAWSPLTSGRPLSYEQYF. Complete variable domain (other parts from reference TRBV30 and TRBJ2-7): SQTIHQWPATLVQPVGSPLSLECTVEGTSNPNLYWYRQAAGRGLQLLFYSVGIGQISSEVPQNLSASRPQDRQFILSSKKLLLSDSGFYLCAWSPLTSGRPLSYEQYFGPGTRLTVT.

The V and J genes are TRBV7-2 and TRBJ2-7, with 10 bases matching TRBD1. This CDR3 has 16 amino acids. V shed 5 bases, J shed 6 bases, and the junction held 13 bases outside the gene matches. CDR1 is SGHTA, CDR2 FQGNSA, per germline. This chain's CDR3 is CASSRGSGTGALEQYF. CDR3 nucleotide sequence: TGTGCCAGCAGCCGAGGTTCCGGGACAGGGGCCCTCGAGCAGTACTTC. The whole variable domain, filled in from reference TRBV7-2 and TRBJ2-7, reads GAGVSQSPSNKVTEKGKDVELRCDPISGHTALYWYRQSLGQGLEFLIYFQGNSAPDKSGLPSDRFSAERTGGSVSTLTIQRTQQEDSAVYLCASSRGSGTGALEQYFGPGTRLTVT.

This clone has just one count. The rearrangement joins TRBV10-3 to TRBJ2-1; 12 bases align to TRBD2. Trimming removed 6 bases from V and 1 base from J; junction bases left unmatched: 13. Germline lookup yields CDR1 ENHRY and CDR2 SYGVKD. The CDR3 is 19 amino acids. CDR3 protein: CAISLSTSGSISSYNEQFF. The CDR3 DNA reads as TGTGCCATCAGCCTTTCGACTAGCGGGAGTATATCTTCCTACAATGAGCAGTTCTTC.

The rearrangement joins TRBV18 to TRBJ1-2; 9 bases match TRBD1. V lost 4 bases, J lost 6 bases, and 9 bases stayed unmatched. Germline V CDR1 and CDR2: KGHSH, LQKENI. The CDR3 spans 15 residues. The CDR3 reads CASSQNTGGRDGYTF. The CDR3 DNA sequence: TGTGCCAGCTCACAGAACACAGGGGGCCGAGATGGCTACACCTTC.

The CDR3 here is CASSLTYNSPLHF. CDR3 bases: TGTGCCAGCAGTTTAACCTATAATTCACCCCTCCACTTT. The rearrangement uses TRBV27 and TRBJ1-6; D gene unclear. This CDR3 is built from 13 residues. CDR1 is MNHEY and CDR2 is SMNVEV in the germline V gene (reference sequence). The V gene lost 2 bases and the J gene lost 2 bases, with 1 base spanning the gap.

This chain uses TRBV11-3 with TRBJ2-5; tentative D call: TRBD1 (5 bases). Trimming cost V 1 base and J 5 bases, with 17 bases left between them. This CDR3 spans 16 amino acids. Germline V gene lookup returns CDR1 SGHNT and CDR2 YENEEA. The CDR3 coding sequence is TGTGCCAGCAGCTTAGCCAATCAGGGTTCGGACGAGACCCAGTACTTC. Encoded protein: CASSLANQGSDETQYF.

V usage is TRBV30 and J usage is TRBJ2-7; D is undetermined. V lost 0 bases and J 0 bases, leaving 9 bases between the germline ends. CDR1 and CDR2 (germline): GTSNPN, SVGIG (reference sequence). The CDR3 is made up of 14 amino acids. CDR3 coding DNA: TGTGCCTGGAGTGTGACATCTGGCTCCTACGAGCAGTACTTC. Translated: CAWSVTSGSYEQYF.

V gene TRBV27 combines with J gene TRBJ1-1; 9 positions agree with TRBD1. V trimming: 7 bases; J trimming: 1 base; junction bases outside the gene matches: 1. CDR1 and CDR2 from the germline V gene are MNHEY and SMNVEV (reference sequence). CDR3 length equals 13 residues. This CDR3 is CASTDRGNTEAFF. The CDR3 DNA follows: TGTGCCAGCACGGACAGGGGGAACACTGAAGCTTTCTTT.

This clone was seen a handful of times. The chain recombines TRBV7-3 with TRBJ2-1, with TRBD2 as a possible D gene (5 bases). The CDR3 covers 13 residues. V was trimmed by 1 base and J by 4 bases, leaving 5 bases between them. Per the germline V gene, CDR1 is SGHTA and CDR2 is FQGTGA. DNA for the CDR3: TGTGCCAGCAGCTTAAGGGAGTACAATGAGCAGTTCTTC. As protein: CASSLREYNEQFF. The whole variable domain, remainder taken from reference TRBV7-3 and TRBJ2-1, is GAGVSQTPSNKVTEKGKYVELRCDPISGHTALYWYRQSLGQGPEFLIYFQGTGAADDSGLPNDRFFAVRPEGSVSTLKIQRTERGDSAVYLCASSLREYNEQFFGPGTRLTVL.

V and J are TRBV18 and TRBJ1-4; the D gene is possibly TRBD1 (6 bases). The germline CDR1 and CDR2 sequences are KGHSH and LQKENI. The germline V and J ends were trimmed by 3 bases and 8 bases, with 7 bases remaining between them. The CDR3 length is 12 residues. CDR3 bases: TGTGCCAGCTCACCTGGGGGCGAAAAACTGTTTTTT. It translates to CASSPGGEKLFF.

The chain employs TRBV28 and TRBJ1-5; D unclear. V dropped 2 bases and J dropped 8 bases, with 19 bases sitting between them. CDR1 is MDHEN, CDR2 SYDVKM, per germline. The CDR3 consists of 16 residues. Written as DNA, the CDR3 is TGTGCCAGCAGTTTAGTCGAGGGCGGAACCTTTGAGCCCCAGCATTTT. Protein sequence: CASSLVEGGTFEPQHF.